Listed below are T cell receptor beta chains from one sample, sequenced in a study of PD-1 blockade in classical Hodgkin lymphoma. Method: immunoSEQ multiplex PCR; TCRdb's copy keeps in-frame clones and lacks some. Of 30,000 to 40,000 clones in the sample, around 90% were seen once. The material was CD4+ T cells from blood, obtained at baseline. These TCRs come from a human donor with classical Hodgkin lymphoma. The CDR3 runs from the conserved cysteine through the conserved F or W. A D gene is named only where the DNA matches it firmly. The size entry is marked missing in some rows and otherwise reads once, few, many or a size class.

>TRBD1|NA|TRBJ2-5|TRBV9|15
TGTGCCAGCAGCGTAGCCGGGACAGGCCAAGAGACCCAGTACTTC
CASSVAGTGQETQYF
>TRBD1|NA|TRBJ2-7|TRBV5-6|16
TGTGCCAGCAGCAGACACAGGGGGTCTTTTTCCTACGAGCAGTACTTC
CASSRHRGSFSYEQYF
>NA|NA|TRBJ1-3|TRBV7-2|15
TGTGCCAGCAGCTTAGTCCTACCCGCTGGAAACACCATATATTTT
CASSLVLPAGNTIYF
>NA|NA|TRBJ1-1|TRBV6-6|14
TGTGCCAGCAGTTTCTCCGGCGGGAGGGCTGAAGCTTTCTTT
CASSFSGGRAEAFF
>NA|NA|TRBJ1-3|TRBV5-1|19
TGCGCCAGCAGCTTGGCCAGTACTCCGGACAGCTTCTCTGGAAACACCATATATTTT
CASSLASTPDSFSGNTIYF
>TRBD2|NA|TRBJ2-3|TRBV5-6|18
TGTGCCAGCAGCTTTAGTCTAGCGGCGGGTTTTCGCACAGATACGCAGTATTTT
CASSFSLAAGFRTDTQYF
>NA|NA|TRBJ2-3|TRBV28|17
TGTGCCAGCAGTTCCTGGGGAGGGGGCGGCATTACAGATACGCAGTATTTT
CASSSWGGGGITDTQYF
>NA|NA|TRBJ2-7|TRBV10-3|13
TGTGCCATCAGGAACCAGCGGTCCTACGAGCAGTACTTC
CAIRNQRSYEQYF
>NA|NA|TRBJ1-2|TRBV28|16
TGTGCCAGCAGTTTAAGGACGGCGGGACCGCTGGGAGGCTACACCTTC
CASSLRTAGPLGGYTF
>NA|NA|TRBJ1-3|TRBV11-2|15
TGTGCCAGCAGCTTACGGCCAGGGGATGGAAACACCATATATTTT
CASSLRPGDGNTIYF
>NA|NA|TRBJ2-6|TRBV9|16
TGTGCCAGCAGCGTACGGGGCGACTCTGGGGCCAACGTCCTGACTTTC
CASSVRGDSGANVLTF
>TRBD2|few|TRBJ2-1|TRBV5-5|16
TGTGCCAGCGGTCCGCCGGGACTAGCGGGATCCAATGAGCAGTTCTTC
CASGPPGLAGSNEQFF
>NA|NA|TRBJ2-2|TRBV19|14
TGTGCCAGTGGGCCCCTTTCCAACACCGGGGAGCTGTTTTTT
CASGPLSNTGELFF
>NA|once|TRBJ1-1|TRBV28|14
TGTGCCAGCAGTTTTGGGGGTCTCCTGGTTGAAGCTTTCTTT
CASSFGGLLVEAFF
>TRBD1|NA|TRBJ2-7|TRBV7-9|16
TGTGCCAGCAGCTCCCCGCCGGGACAGGGTGGCTACGAGCAGTACTTC
CASSSPPGQGGYEQYF
>NA|NA|TRBJ2-5|TRBV19|14
TGTGCCAGTAGTGTTACCGGGGGACAAGAGACCCAGTACTTC
CASSVTGGQETQYF
>NA|NA|TRBJ2-6|TRBV29-1|17
TGCGGCATAATAGGGAAGGGGGTAGGGTCTGGGGCCAACGTCCTGACTTTC
CGIIGKGVGSGANVLTF
>TRBD2|NA|TRBJ2-3|TRBV7-2|15
TGTGCCAGCAGCTTTGGACTAGCGTTGGCTGATACGCAGTATTTT
CASSFGLALADTQYF
>NA|NA|TRBJ2-2|TRBV6-1|15
TGTGCCAGCAGTGTTCTCGCTACGAACACCGGGGAGCTGTTTTTT
CASSVLATNTGELFF
>TRBD2|NA|TRBJ2-3|TRBV29-1|13
TGCAGCCTTCGACTAGCAGGCACAGATACGCAGTATTTT
CSLRLAGTDTQYF
>TRBD2|NA|TRBJ2-7|TRBV6-1|15
TGTGCCAGCAGTGTCCTTAGCGGGAGTGAGAGCGAGCAGTACTTC
CASSVLSGSESEQYF
>NA|NA|TRBJ1-1|TRBV27|15
TGTGCCAGCAGTTTATCGCGCCTTATGAACACTGAAGCTTTCTTT
CASSLSRLMNTEAFF
>TRBD1|NA|TRBJ2-2|TRBV5-6|13
TGTGCCAGCACCATAGACAGGGCCGGGGAGCTGTTTTTT
CASTIDRAGELFF